The entry below gives a single T cell receptor (beta chain) sequence along with its context. Its cognate antigen is unknown. At least 6 million PBMCs were isolated per sample. The entry originates in a study of blood T cells in healthy people across ages. The authors ran a second PCR of roughly 6 to 12 cycles using a sample-barcoded 5' primer and a J-beta primer mix. TCRdb re-called the 5' RACE reads with MiXCR, one entry per CDR3 protein. The sample has 1,800,000 or so distinct CDR3 sequences, around 42% seen once. Study results and limitations: Fewer expanded clones and more diversity marked long-lived versus aged donors.

CDR1 is SGHAT and CDR2 is FQNNGV in the germline V gene. V lost 1 base and J lost 4, with 17 bases in between. The CDR3 covers 16 residues. The receptor comes from a human donor in good health. Sample: blood. The V gene is TRBV11-2, the J gene TRBJ2-7; D remains ambiguous. The CDR3 reads CASSLGIGIVPYEQYF. DNA for the CDR3: TGTGCCAGCAGCTTAGGAATAGGGATAGTCCCGTACGAGCAGTACTTC.